What follows is one T cell receptor beta chain and its context. The antigen is undetermined. This specimen comes from a study of Siglec-9 on CD8 T cells in melanoma. Germline V lookup: CDR1 PRHDT, CDR2 FYEKMQ (reference sequence). The CDR3 runs to 13 residues. V lost 6 bases and J lost 5, with 14 bases in between. Study-level findings and limits: Siglec-9 reportedly marks and regulates an effector memory CD8+ T-cell subset apparently accumulating in melanoma tumors.

Only in-frame clones appear in the TCRdb table, and some are missing; sequencing was by immunoSEQ multiplex PCR. The repertoire holds tens of thousands of clones, with 80% as singletons. The TCR was taken from a human donor in good health. Material for sequencing was Siglec-9- CD8+ T cells sorted from blood. The chain carries TRBV13 and TRBJ2-7; a weak D match, TRBD1 (6 bases). The CDR3 DNA reads TGTGCCAGCAGGTCTACAGGGCTGGACGAGCAGTACTTC. The encoded protein is CASRSTGLDEQYF. The full variable domain, completed using reference TRBV13 and TRBJ2-7, is AAGVIQSPRHLIKEKRETATLKCYPIPRHDTVYWYQQGPGQDPQFLISFYEKMQSDKGSIPDRFSAQQFSDYHSELNMSSLELGDSALYFCASRSTGLDEQYFGPGTRLTVT.